This paragraph covers one T cell receptor (beta chain) sequence. Random hexamers were used to reverse transcribe about 0.45 to 1 ug of RNA. A single record per CDR3 protein comes from TCRdb applying MiXCR to the immunoSEQ multiplex PCR reads. The sample lists 250,000 to 300,000 distinct CDR3 sequences, approximately 85% occurring once. These data come from a study of CD8 T cells in Susac syndrome. FACS enriched CD8+ TEMRA cells, while bulk CD8+ and CD4+ were negatively isolated. Sequencing was performed on CD8+ T cells from PBMCs. The TCR originated in a human donor with multiple sclerosis.

CDR3 DNA: TGTGCCAGCAGCCCCGAGACAGGGGGGACGAACTATGGCTACACCTTC. It is translated as CASSPETGGTNYGYTF. V and J are TRBV6-2 or TRBV6-3 and TRBJ1-2, with 9 bases that match TRBD1. Germline-derived CDR1 and CDR2 are MNHEY and SVGEGT. The CDR3 has 16 amino acids. Losses at the gene ends were 6 bases for V and 2 bases for J; bases not matched to a gene: 10.